The subject of this entry is one T cell receptor (beta chain). Ten or more counts support this clone. What this receptor recognizes is not known. No quality values exist for individual bases; no much larger clone is one base distant. The data are from a study of metastatic and nonmetastatic thyroid tumors (dated by TCRdb to the early 2020s). At the level of the whole study: Repertoires from peripheral blood and from tumor or nodule tissue samples of malignant and benign thyroid patients were compared. The full study reports these points: TCR beta diversity was reported as significantly higher in malignant tumors than in benign nodules, in both blood and tumor samples.

The CDR3, cysteine through phenylalanine, is 16 amino acids long. Just CDR3 DNA is preserved here, 48 bases in frame from base 1. CDR1 MDHEN and CDR2 SYDVKM are derived from the germline V gene. V has 11 bases trimmed and J has 0 bases trimmed; junction bases matching no gene number 12. Library preparation was by PCR. Sequenced on an Illumina HiSeq 4000. High-throughput sequencing was used to profile the TCR beta-chain CDR3 region of every patient. The authors' analysis ran thus. Drawing on CDR3 differences between clinicopathological groups, the researchers built a classifier meant to tell apart patients with distant-metastatic papillary thyroid cancer. The Shannon index was used to measure repertoire diversity, and the Morisita-Horn index was used to measure how similar tumor and blood repertoires were. TCRdb took the public reads, trimmed them with fastp at Q25, ran MiXCR for clone calling and kept in-frame beta chains. TCRdb's processing, not the study's, gives the V and J calls here. Present in this sample are about 21,000 clones, roughly an eighth of which were seen just once. Approximately 25% of the sample belongs to the ten largest clones.

No patient had received any treatment before thyroid surgery. Using T-cell receptor beta sequencing, the researchers looked back retrospectively at clinical samples from patients, gathered between about 2011 and 2018. The clonotype comes from a female donor with papillary thyroid cancer or a benign thyroid nodule (not recorded which). Some clones in this sample may be carry-over from other donors' samples. Sequencing input: blood. The rearrangement joined TRBV28 to TRBJ2-3, with 9 bases matching TRBD2. The nucleotide sequence is TGTGCCTGTTCCCTAGCGGGGACCCCTAGCACAGATACGCAGTATTTT. It is translated as CACSLAGTPSTDTQYF.